Following are 15 T cell receptor beta chains from one sample sequenced in a study of vaccination effects on CD4 cells after COVID-19. The antigens of these receptors remain unknown. Here immunoSEQ multiplex PCR was the method, and the copy in TCRdb shows in-frame clones only, minus some. The sample yields 40,000 to 50,000 clones, approximately 80% seen once. Antigen-specific CD4+ T cells were expanded with viral peptide pools in the ViraFEST assay before sequencing. It was after roughly 11 days of culture that CD4+ T cells were isolated. Nobody among the vaccine recipients had prior SARS-CoV-2 infection (nucleocapsid antibodies were negative). The input for sequencing was CD4+ T cells from PBMCs cultured with HCoV-NL63 spike peptides, taken before COVID-19 vaccination. The receptors derive from a human donor who received a COVID-19 vaccine.

Only a few counts were recorded for this clone. The genes are TRBV2 and TRBJ1-5; D uncertain. The CDR3 runs 13 residues. V was shortened by 7 bases and J by 5 bases, with 12 bases between the two germline ends. Looked up from germline, CDR1 is SNHLY and CDR2 is FYNNEI. Here the CDR3 reads CASKGTSDQPQHF. The CDR3 DNA reads TGTGCCAGCAAAGGCACATCCGATCAGCCCCAGCATTTT.

This clone was observed once. The chain has TRBV19 and TRBJ1-6, with 7 bases aligning to TRBD1. The V gene end was trimmed by 3 bases and the J gene end by 10 bases; junction bases not matched to a gene: 9. The CDR3 has 15 residues. Germline V gene data show CDR1 as LNHDA and CDR2 as SQIVND (reference sequence). The CDR3 DNA reads TGTGCCAGTAGTATTCAGAGACAGGGTGGATCACCCCTCCACTTT. This gives the protein CASSIQRQGGSPLHF.

J is TRBJ1-2 and V is TRBV27, with no clear D. V was trimmed by 4 bases and J by 1 base, leaving 7 bases between them. This CDR3 spans 13 amino acids. Germline CDR1 is MNHEY and CDR2 is SMNVEV (reference sequence). CDR3 DNA: TGTGCCAGCAGTTCGTGGGGTAACTATGGCTACACCTTC. This codes for CASSSWGNYGYTF.

The chain recombines TRBV4-1 with TRBJ1-3, with a tentative D call TRBD1 (5 bases). The CDR3 loop spans 18 amino acids. The germline CDR1 and CDR2 sequences are MGHRA and YSYEKL. V was trimmed by 4 bases and J by 0 bases, leaving 19 bases between them. The DNA for the CDR3 is TGCGCCAGCAGCCCCGGGGTGTGGGACGGCAGCTCTGGAAACACCATATATTTT. It is translated as CASSPGVWDGSSGNTIYF.

The CDR3 loop is CASSSDPNTGELFF. The CDR3 DNA reads TGTGCCAGCAGCTCAGATCCGAACACCGGGGAGCTGTTTTTT. The chain carries TRBV7-3 and TRBJ2-2; D gene uncertain. Germline CDR1 SGHTA, CDR2 FQGTGA. V was pared by 4 bases and J by 0 bases, with 6 bases between. The CDR3 covers 14 residues.

This clone was recorded only once. The DNA for the CDR3 is TGTGCCAGCAGGGCAGGGACAACTAATGAAAAACTGTTTTTT. It codes for CASRAGTTNEKLFF. This chain joins TRBV28 and TRBJ1-4; maybe TRBD1 (5 bases). Per the germline V gene, CDR1 is MDHEN and CDR2 is SYDVKM. Trimming removed 6 bases from V and 0 bases from J, with 8 bases in between. CDR3 length: 14 amino acids.

This clone has a single count. The chain uses TRBV4-1 and TRBJ1-1; D is unresolved. The germline V gene encodes CDR1 MGHRA and CDR2 YSYEKL. Between the trimmed V and J ends, which lost 3 bases and 0 bases, there was a span of 8 bases. This CDR3 is 14 amino acids long. DNA of the CDR3: TGCGCCAGCAGCCAGGGTCCATTGAACACTGAAGCTTTCTTT. It is translated as CASSQGPLNTEAFF.

The chain carries TRBV3-1 (or the pseudogene TRBV3-2) and TRBJ1-1, with D hard to call. The V gene lost 7 bases and the J gene lost 0 bases, with 12 bases spanning the gap. The V gene's germline CDR1 is LGHDT and CDR2 YNNKEL (reference sequence). This CDR3 is built from 14 residues. CDR3 in DNA: TGTGCCAGCAACAAAGGCCAGATGAACACTGAAGCTTTCTTT. Amino acids: CASNKGQMNTEAFF.

The chain couples TRBV5-1 to TRBJ2-2, with 7 bases aligning to TRBD1. Looked up from germline, CDR1 is SGHRS and CDR2 is YFSETQ. The CDR3 length is 15 residues. J lost 7 bases, V lost 0 bases, and 6 bases had no gene match. CDR3 amino acids: CASSLATGSHGELFF. The CDR3 DNA reads TGCGCCAGCAGCTTGGCGACAGGGAGCCACGGGGAGCTGTTTTTT. The whole variable domain, remainder taken from reference TRBV5-1 and TRBJ2-2, is KAGVTQTPRYLIKTRGQQVTLSCSPISGHRSVSWYQQTPGQGLQFLFEYFSETQRNKGNFPGRFSGRQFSNSRSEMNVSTLELGDSALYLCASSLATGSHGELFFGEGSRLTVL.

This chain uses TRBV7-9 with TRBJ1-1, with unresolved D. The CDR3 sequence is 12 residues long. The germline CDR1 and CDR2 sequences are SEHNR and FQNEAQ (reference sequence). Trimming cost V 5 bases and J 5 bases, with 9 bases left between them. The CDR3, as DNA: TGTGCCAGCAGCCACCCCGGAACTGAAGCTTTCTTT. This encodes CASSHPGTEAFF.

The rearrangement links TRBV3-1 (or the pseudogene TRBV3-2) to TRBJ1-2; no reliable D call. V gave up 0 bases and J gave up 8 bases, with 13 bases separating them. CDR1 is LGHDT and CDR2 is YNNKEL in the germline V gene (reference sequence). This CDR3 is built from 14 residues. CDR3 amino acids: CASSQDGVVKGYTF. The DNA for the CDR3 is TGTGCCAGCAGCCAAGATGGGGTTGTGAAAGGCTACACCTTC.

The chain links TRBV18 to TRBJ1-2, with D tentatively TRBD1 (5 bases). The CDR3 sequence is 13 residues long. Per germline, CDR1 KGHSH and CDR2 LQKENI. V was trimmed by 5 bases and J by 3 bases, leaving 10 bases between them. In DNA form, the CDR3 reads TGTGCCAGCTCAATGGGGGACCACTATGGCTACACCTTC. Translation: CASSMGDHYGYTF.

This clone was picked up a small number of times. The CDR3 bases are TGTGCCAGCAGCACTCGGACTGAGAACACTGAAGCTTTCTTT. It specifies CASSTRTENTEAFF. This sequence joins TRBV9 and TRBJ1-1; D remains ambiguous. Germline CDR1 is SGDLS and CDR2 is YYNGEE. The CDR3 has 14 residues. V was clipped by 4 bases and J by 1 base, with 11 bases between them.

V gene TRBV9 combines with J gene TRBJ2-2; 12 nucleotides agree with TRBD2. Per germline, CDR1 SGDLS and CDR2 YYNGEE. With V trimmed by 3 bases and J by 0 bases, 12 bases remained unmatched. The CDR3 has 20 residues. CDR3 sequence: CASSEATLLAGGANTGELFF. The DNA for the CDR3 is TGTGCCAGCAGCGAAGCAACCTTACTAGCGGGGGGAGCGAACACCGGGGAGCTGTTTTTT.

This chain connects TRBV6-1 to TRBJ2-1; D may be TRBD2 (5 bases). The CDR3 has 16 residues. CDR1 and CDR2 (germline): MNHNS, SASEGT. The ends were cut back, 4 bases at V and 8 bases at J, with 21 bases in the middle. CDR3 DNA sequence: TGTGCCAGCAGTGGAACATTCGGGGTCAAAAGCGATGAGCAGTTCTTC. Protein: CASSGTFGVKSDEQFF.